Listed below are T cell receptor beta chains from one sample, sequenced in a study of cytomegalovirus exposure and HLA in healthy donors. Repertoires were generated with immunoSEQ multiplex PCR, while TCRdb's copy carries only in-frame clones and drops some. Of more than 95,000 clones listed, 70% to 80% are singletons. Sequencing was performed on PBMCs. These receptors were collected from a man over 45 in good health and CMV-seronegative. CDR3s include the opening cysteine and the closing phenylalanine or tryptophan. A D gene is named only where the DNA matches it firmly. Size tells how often a clone was seen (once, few, many) or the class of an expanded clone, and some rows leave it out.

abundance,v_gene,d_gene,j_gene,CDR3nt,CDR3aa
NA,TRBV28,NA,TRBJ1-2,TGTGCCAGCGTTTGGGGGGGGAACTATGGCTACACCTTC,CASVWGGNYGYTF
NA,TRBV7-8,NA,TRBJ2-6,TGTGCCAGCAGCCTGAAAGTCGGGACTTTCAACGTCCTGACTTTC,CASSLKVGTFNVLTF
NA,TRBV10-3,TRBD1,TRBJ1-2,TGTGCCACCTCAGGCCAGGGGGCGCTGACGGAGGGCTACACCTTC,CATSGQGALTEGYTF
few,TRBV6-1,TRBD1,TRBJ1-1,TGTGCCAGCAGTTCGACAGGGGTGAACACTGAAGCTTTCTTT,CASSSTGVNTEAFF
NA,TRBV7-9,TRBD2,TRBJ2-2,TGTTCCAGCAGCTCCGGGGGGGGCCCCGGGGAGCTGTTTTTT,CSSSSGGGPGELFF
NA,TRBV5-4,TRBD2,TRBJ2-1,TGTGCCAGCAGCTTGTTTCTCGCGGGGGGGAGTAATGAGCAGTTCTTC,CASSLFLAGGSNEQFF
NA,TRBV5-6,TRBD1,TRBJ2-5,TGTGCCAGCAGCGGCCGACAGGGGTTTCAAGAGACCCAGTACTTC,CASSGRQGFQETQYF
NA,TRBV7-3,NA,TRBJ2-5,TGTGCCAGCAGCTCAGGACAGAAAGAGACCCAGTACTTC,CASSSGQKETQYF
NA,TRBV6-5,NA,TRBJ1-1,TGTGCCAGCAGTTACTCGGCGAGGAGCGGTGAAGCTTTCTTT,CASSYSARSGEAFF
NA,TRBV7-3,TRBD2,TRBJ2-5,TGTGCCAGCAGCCGGAACGGGGGGGCGAGAGAGACCCAGTACTTC,CASSRNGGARETQYF
NA,TRBV2,TRBD1,TRBJ1-1,TGTGCCAGCAGTCCGGACAGGGAGGCTGAAGCTTTCTTT,CASSPDREAEAFF
NA,TRBV4-1,NA,TRBJ1-1,TGCGCCAGCAGCCAAGATCAGGGGCCAAACACTGAAGCTTTCTTT,CASSQDQGPNTEAFF
NA,TRBV14,TRBD2,TRBJ2-1,TGTGCCAGCAGCCAATGGCGGGGGACGGGAAATGAGCAGTTCTTC,CASSQWRGTGNEQFF
NA,TRBV11-2,NA,TRBJ1-1,TGTGCCAGCAGCTTAGACCGCACTGAAGCTTTCTTT,CASSLDRTEAFF
few,TRBV5-1,NA,TRBJ1-2,TGTGCCAGCAGCTTGGGGCTGTTGGGCTACACCTTC,CASSLGLLGYTF
once,TRBV19,NA,TRBJ1-4,TGTGCCAGTAGTAACCGTCCCCGGTTATCGGAAAAACTGTTTTTT,CASSNRPRLSEKLFF
NA,TRBV5-4,TRBD1,TRBJ2-1,TGTGCCAGCAGCCCTCCGGGACAGGGGGCGAATGAGCAGTTCTTC,CASSPPGQGANEQFF
NA,TRBV7-9,TRBD1,TRBJ2-7,TGTGCCAGCAGCTCTGGGGGGACAGGAAACTCCTACGAGCAGTACTTC,CASSSGGTGNSYEQYF
NA,TRBV28,NA,TRBJ2-2,TGTGCCAGCAGTTTACAGGACAGACTCACCGGGGAGCTGTTTTTT,CASSLQDRLTGELFF
once,TRBV5-1,TRBD1,TRBJ1-2,TGCGCCAGCAGCCCCGGACAGGGGGCGGTTGGCTACACCTTC,CASSPGQGAVGYTF
NA,TRBV7-8,TRBD1,TRBJ1-1,TGTGCCAGCAGCTCCCGGGACAGTCACTTGAACACTGAAGCTTTCTTT,CASSSRDSHLNTEAFF
NA,TRBV19,NA,TRBJ2-5,TGTGCCAGTACCGGCGGTCCTGAGGAGACCCAGTACTTC,CASTGGPEETQYF
NA,TRBV6-5,TRBD1,TRBJ1-1,TGTGCCAGCAGTTACGCCCGGACAGGGGTGAACACTGAAGCTTTCTTT,CASSYARTGVNTEAFF
NA,TRBV5-4,TRBD1,TRBJ1-6,TGTGCCAGCAGCGCGGACAGGGGAAGAAGTTCACCCCTCCACTTT,CASSADRGRSSPLHF
NA,TRBV4-1,NA,TRBJ1-3,TGCGCCAGCAGCCAAGATCGGACTTTGGATGCTGGAAACACCATATATTTT,CASSQDRTLDAGNTIYF
NA,TRBV5-1,NA,TRBJ1-5,TGCGCCAGCAGCTTGGAGGGGAGCAATCAGCCCCAGCATTTT,CASSLEGSNQPQHF
NA,TRBV5-1,TRBD1,TRBJ2-7,TGCGCCAGCAGCCAGGGACAGGGAGGGTACGAGCAGTACTTC,CASSQGQGGYEQYF
NA,TRBV11-3,NA,TRBJ2-1,TGTGCCAGCAGCTTAGAACGGAGCCAGTACAATGAGCAGTTCTTC,CASSLERSQYNEQFF
few,TRBV2,TRBD1,TRBJ1-2,TGTGCCAGCAGCCGGACAGGGAACTATGGCTACACCTTC,CASSRTGNYGYTF
NA,TRBV19,TRBD1,TRBJ2-4,TGTGCCAGTAGTCCAAGGACAGGGGGCAGGGACATTCAGTACTTC,CASSPRTGGRDIQYF
NA,TRBV9,TRBD2,TRBJ2-3,TGTGCCAGCAGCCAACCTAGCGGGGGGGCCGGGGATACGCAGTATTTT,CASSQPSGGAGDTQYF
NA,TRBV7-2,NA,TRBJ1-1,TGTGCCAGCAGCTTCGTCACGGGGGGCACTGAAGCTTTCTTT,CASSFVTGGTEAFF
NA,TRBV27,TRBD1,TRBJ1-6,TGTGCCAGCAGTCCTCCGGGACAGGGCCGATCACCCCTCCACTTT,CASSPPGQGRSPLHF
NA,TRBV9,TRBD2,TRBJ2-2,TGTGCCAGCAGCGTAGGCGGGGGGCTCTCGGGGGAGCTGTTTTTT,CASSVGGGLSGELFF
once,TRBV4-2,NA,TRBJ1-5,TGTGCCAGCAGCCAAGATCACGGGGATCAGCCCCAGCATTTT,CASSQDHGDQPQHF
NA,TRBV2,NA,TRBJ1-5,TGTGCCAGCAGTGAGGACACCTACAATCAGCCCCAGCATTTT,CASSEDTYNQPQHF
few,TRBV27,TRBD2,TRBJ2-3,TGTGCCAGCAGTTTAACTCTGGGACTAGCGGGGGTACTATTACATACGCAGTATTTT,CASSLTLGLAGVLLHTQYF
NA,TRBV5-1,TRBD2,TRBJ2-7,TGCGCCAGCATGGCCGGGGGGGCGGACTACGAGCAGTACTTC,CASMAGGADYEQYF
NA,TRBV7-2,TRBD1,TRBJ1-2,TGTGCCAGCAGCTTAAGCGTCAGGACAGGGGGCTATGGCTACACCTTC,CASSLSVRTGGYGYTF
NA,TRBV5-1,TRBD1,TRBJ1-2,TGCGCCAGCAGCTCTAACTCCGGACAGGGTGACGGCTACACCTTC,CASSSNSGQGDGYTF
NA,TRBV7-9,TRBD1,TRBJ1-2,TGTGCCAGCAGCGGCAGGACAGGGGGCGACTATGGCTACACCTTC,CASSGRTGGDYGYTF
NA,TRBV30,NA,TRBJ1-1,TGTGCCTGGAGTGTATCAGTTGCCAGGACTGAAGCTTTCTTT,CAWSVSVARTEAFF
NA,TRBV28,TRBD2,TRBJ2-5,TGTGCCAGCAGTGTAGGGACTAGCGGCCAAGAGACCCAGTACTTC,CASSVGTSGQETQYF
NA,TRBV7-8,NA,TRBJ1-3,TGTGCCAGCAGCGGCGGGGTCTCACTAAACACCATATATTTT,CASSGGVSLNTIYF
NA,TRBV13,TRBD2,TRBJ2-3,TGTGCCAGCAGCCCCACCCCCGCGGGGGGCCCAGGGAGCACAGATACGCAGTATTTT,CASSPTPAGGPGSTDTQYF
NA,TRBV4-3,NA,TRBJ2-2,TGCGCCAGCAGCCGCCAGGAAAGGGGGTCGGGGACCGGGGAGCTGTTTTTT,CASSRQERGSGTGELFF
NA,TRBV4-3,TRBD2,TRBJ2-3,TGCGCCAGCAGCCAAGGCCTTAGCGGGGGGCGAGATACGCAGTATTTT,CASSQGLSGGRDTQYF
few,TRBV7-2,NA,TRBJ2-1,TGTGCCAGCAGCTTAGCAGTGAGCTCCTACAATGAGCAGTTCTTC,CASSLAVSSYNEQFF
NA,TRBV10-3,NA,TRBJ1-2,TGTGCCATCAGTAAGGGGGACTATGGCTACACCTTC,CAISKGDYGYTF
few,TRBV11-2,NA,TRBJ2-7,TGTGCCAGCAGCTTAGCCGAGACGTGGAGCTCCTACGAGCAGTACTTC,CASSLAETWSSYEQYF
NA,TRBV9,NA,TRBJ1-5,TGTGCCAGCAGCGTGGGAGGGGATGGTAGTCAGCCCCAGCATTTT,CASSVGGDGSQPQHF
NA,TRBV15,NA,TRBJ1-1,TGTGCCACCAGCAGAGTCTCGGACTCTACTGAAGCTTTCTTT,CATSRVSDSTEAFF
once,TRBV6-1,NA,TRBJ1-1,TGTGCCAGCACCCTTAGCCCTACAGGGTCTGCTGAAGCTTTCTTT,CASTLSPTGSAEAFF
NA,TRBV4-1,NA,TRBJ1-2,TGCGCCAGCAGCCAAGCTCCAGGTTCTCAAGGCTATGGCTACACCTTC,CASSQAPGSQGYGYTF